A selection of T cell receptor beta chains follows, all from one sample in a study of blood T cell repertoires in COVID-19. Method: immunoSEQ multiplex PCR; TCRdb's copy keeps in-frame clones and lacks some. The sample contains around 210,000 clones, over 75% of which appear only once. Sequencing used peripheral blood. These receptors were obtained from a man between 50 and 59 years old with COVID-19, enrolled during active disease. CDR3s include the opening cysteine and the closing phenylalanine or tryptophan. The order of the fields is D gene, V gene, J gene, CDR3 protein. The D gene is left open where the match is weak.

>NA|TRBV3-1/TRBV3-2|TRBJ1-3
CASFGGGFLSGNTIYF
>NA|TRBV6-6|TRBJ2-2
CASSYSGQSTGELFF
>NA|TRBV7-6|TRBJ1-1
CASSATTGNEANTEAFF
>NA|TRBV18|TRBJ1-2
CASSPAALRPYGYTF
>TRBD1|TRBV5-1|TRBJ2-1
CASGGTGGDSYNEQFF
>NA|TRBV24-1|TRBJ1-2
CATSGTGFGYTF
>TRBD1|TRBV9|TRBJ1-1
CASSAAGQGHTEAFF
>NA|TRBV3-1/TRBV3-2|TRBJ1-2
CASSHQGGIVSYTF
>TRBD2|TRBV5-4|TRBJ2-2
CASSLIAGGPATGELFF
>NA|TRBV18|TRBJ2-3
CASSPSLDTQYF
>TRBD1|TRBV6-1|TRBJ1-6
CASSEPGTGRLPLHF
>TRBD2|TRBV18|TRBJ2-1
CASSQLAGGPSYNEQFF
>NA|TRBV28|TRBJ1-3
CASSPGGGGGNTIYF
>TRBD1|TRBV6-4|TRBJ1-1
CARGQGDTEAFF
>TRBD2|TRBV7-2|TRBJ2-2
CASGGLAGAYTGELFF
>TRBD1|TRBV6-5|TRBJ1-2
CASSTGQGVGGYTF
>NA|TRBV5-6|TRBJ2-7
CASSLTLGEQYF
>NA|TRBV30|TRBJ1-5
CAWSLGLSGQPQHF
>TRBD1|TRBV10-3|TRBJ2-1
CAISEWQGAHNEQFF
>NA|TRBV6-5|TRBJ1-5
CASGPGLYSNQPQHF
>NA|TRBV4-1|TRBJ1-5
CASSQDLSRGNQPQHF
>NA|TRBV9|TRBJ1-1
CASSEESWETEAFF
>NA|TRBV4-3|TRBJ2-7
CASSQVRLASPYEQYF
>NA|TRBV4-2|TRBJ2-1
CASSQGFLATSYNEQFF
>TRBD1|TRBV19|TRBJ2-2
CASRSTDRARTGELFF
>TRBD2|TRBV5-1|TRBJ2-1
CASTIAGSYNEQFF
>NA|TRBV4-1|TRBJ1-1
CASSQLMNTEAFF
>TRBD2|TRBV6-5|TRBJ2-1
CASSYSGGGADEQFF
>TRBD1|TRBV5-4|TRBJ2-5
CASSTGMTGLGETQYF
>NA|TRBV5-1|TRBJ2-1
CASSLDNRSKEFF
>TRBD2|TRBV7-3|TRBJ2-3
CASSSPPGLAPDTQYF
>NA|TRBV7-9|TRBJ1-2
CASSWTQGYGYTF